This T cell receptor beta chain was captured in a study of breast tumors, draining lymph nodes, adjacent tissues. Study-wide results and limits: That most tumor T cells come from lymph nodes remained unproven. Most tumor T cells seemingly derive from lymph node, then expand in tumor. Tumor repertoires ranked between lymph nodes and nontumor tissue in diversity, with V and J gene preferences.

Trimming removed 5 bases at V and 2 bases at J, with 19 bases between. Germline V gene lookup returns CDR1 MNHEY and CDR2 SVGAGI. The CDR3 covers 18 residues. TCRdb re-analysed the multiplex PCR reads in MiXCR, keeping a single row per CDR3 protein. This table has about 220,000 distinct CDR3 sequences, 30% to 35% appearing once. As regards this clonotype: Its antigen is unidentified.

The lymph nodes were axillary draining lymph nodes from breast cancer patients. The source is a female donor with breast cancer. Some clones in this sample may be carry-over from other donors' samples. This sequence joins TRBV6-5 and TRBJ2-6, with a tentative D call TRBD1 (5 bases). Sequenced: axillary lymph node tissue. The CDR3 bases are TGTGCCAGCAGTCACCTCCCAGGGAAACGAGCTGGGGCCAACGTCCTGACTTTC. Its protein product is CASSHLPGKRAGANVLTF.